What follows are 15 T cell receptor beta chains derived from one specimen sequenced in a study of blood T cell repertoires in COVID-19. Using immunoSEQ multiplex PCR, the repertoire was profiled, and TCRdb retains in-frame clones only, with some absent. Here the sample spans more than 25,000 clones, roughly nine tenths being singletons. Material for sequencing was peripheral blood. These TCRs come from a human donor with acute or convalescent COVID-19. The donor label of this sample is uncertain.

V is TRBV6-4 and J is TRBJ2-1; TRBD2 aligns across 9 bases. The ends lost 10 bases at V and 0 bases at J; junction bases unmatched: 22. The CDR3 is 20 residues long. CDR1 and CDR2 (germline): MRHNA, SNTAGT. The CDR3 coding sequence is TGTGCCACCCCGGGCGGGACTAGCTTTCCCGGAGGAAGCTCCTACAATGAGCAGTTCTTC. Translation gives CATPGGTSFPGGSSYNEQFF.

This rearrangement joins TRBV19 to TRBJ2-5; TRBD1 might be the D (5 bases). The CDR3 spans 14 residues. Trimming removed 5 bases at V and 1 base at J, with 11 bases between. Germline V gene lookup returns CDR1 LNHDA and CDR2 SQIVND (reference sequence). CDR3 sequence (DNA): TGTGCCAGTAGTTCGTGGGGCCTCCAAGAGACCCAGTACTTC. Amino acid sequence: CASSSWGLQETQYF.

CDR3 DNA sequence: TGTGCTAGTGGTTCTAGGACAGGGGCCTACGAGCAGTACTTC. Its protein product is CASGSRTGAYEQYF. The chain couples TRBV12-5 to TRBJ2-7, with TRBD1 matching 9 bases. The CDR3 is 14 residues long. J gave up 2 bases and V 4 bases, and 3 bases lay outside the gene matches. Germline V CDR1 and CDR2: LGHNT, FRNRAP.

This chain joins TRBV2 and TRBJ1-3; the D is unclear. V was cut by 9 bases and J by 4 bases, with 16 bases left in between. The length of the CDR3 is 14 residues. Germline V lookup: CDR1 SNHLY, CDR2 FYNNEI. The CDR3 DNA sequence: TGTGCCAGTCCCTGGTCGGAGGCGGGAAACACCATATATTTT. Encoded protein: CASPWSEAGNTIYF. The variable domain in full, with the rest retrieved from reference TRBV2 and TRBJ1-3, is EPEVTQTPSHQVTQMGQEVILRCVPISNHLYFYWYRQILGQKVEFLVSFYNNEISEKSEIFDDQFSVERPDGSNFTLKIRSTKLEDSAMYFCASPWSEAGNTIYFGEGSWLTVV.

V gene TRBV7-9 combines with J gene TRBJ1-4, with 7 bases aligning to TRBD1. The CDR3 consists of 14 residues. Per the germline V gene, CDR1 is SEHNR and CDR2 is FQNEAQ (reference sequence). V lost 4 bases to trimming and J lost 8 bases; unmatched junction nucleotides: 7. The CDR3 here is CASSSEGAGEKLFF. The CDR3, as DNA: TGTGCCAGCAGCTCGGAGGGGGCGGGAGAAAAACTGTTTTTT.

The chain recombines TRBV3-1 (or the pseudogene TRBV3-2) with TRBJ2-4, with a weak D call TRBD2 (6 bases). This CDR3 is 15 amino acids long. Looked up from germline, CDR1 is LGHDT and CDR2 is YNNKEL (reference sequence). V lost 4 bases to trimming and J lost 8 bases, with 18 bases between them. This CDR3 reads CASSPRNIGGDIQYF. The CDR3 DNA sequence: TGTGCCAGCAGCCCCCGAAACATCGGAGGGGACATTCAGTACTTC.

This clone was observed a single time. The rearrangement links TRBV7-8 to TRBJ2-7; 8 bases align to TRBD2. Germline CDR1 SGHVS, CDR2 FQNEAQ. The length of the CDR3 is 15 residues. V gave up 5 bases and J gave up 0 bases; unmatched junction bases: 6. DNA of the CDR3: TGTGCCAGCAGCCTCGAGCGGGGGTACTCCTACGAGCAGTACTTC. This sequence encodes CASSLERGYSYEQYF. Full variable domain (missing parts from reference TRBV7-8 and TRBJ2-7): GAGVSQSPRYKVAKRGQDVALRCDPISGHVSLFWYQQALGQGPEFLTYFQNEAQLDKSGLPSDRFFAERPEGSVSTLKIQRTQQEDSAVYLCASSLERGYSYEQYFGPGTRLTVT.

The chain combines TRBV19 with TRBJ1-2; weak D call: TRBD1 (6 bases). Trimming cost V 5 bases and J 1 base, with 11 bases left between them. The CDR3 covers 14 residues. Looked up from germline, CDR1 is LNHDA and CDR2 is SQIVND (reference sequence). The CDR3 here is CASSATGFNYGYTF. The CDR3 DNA reads as TGTGCCAGTAGTGCGACAGGTTTTAACTATGGCTACACCTTC.

The genes are TRBV13 and TRBJ2-1; TRBD1 matches 8 bases. V gave up 1 base and J gave up 9 bases; unmatched junction bases: 5. Germline V lookup: CDR1 PRHDT, CDR2 FYEKMQ (reference sequence). The CDR3 has 14 residues. CDR3 bases: TGTGCCAGCAGCTTAGAACCGACAGGGGTTGAGCAGTTCTTC. It encodes CASSLEPTGVEQFF.

The gene calls are TRBV10-3 and TRBJ2-5, with TRBD2 identical over 10 bases. The CDR3 loop spans 17 amino acids. From germline, CDR1 is ENHRY and CDR2 SYGVKD. V was pared by 3 bases and J by 3 bases, with 10 bases of the junction left unmatched. The chain's CDR3 is CAISDSLGLAGEETQYF. The CDR3 DNA is TGTGCCATCAGTGACTCTCTGGGGCTAGCGGGAGAAGAGACCCAGTACTTC.

The V call is TRBV15, the J call TRBJ1-5, with 9 bases matching TRBD1. The V segment lost 0 bases and the J segment 7 bases; nucleotides outside the gene matches: 7. The CDR3 covers 16 residues. Germline CDR1 and CDR2: LNHNV and YYDKDF (reference sequence). The CDR3 loop is CATSRDRTGVVQPQHF. CDR3 coding DNA: TGTGCCACCAGCAGAGATCGGACAGGGGTCGTACAGCCCCAGCATTTT.

The chain carries TRBV2 and TRBJ2-2, with D tentatively TRBD1 (5 bases). Germline V gene sequence: CDR1 SNHLY, CDR2 FYNNEI. Trimming took 4 bases from V and 6 from J, leaving 15 bases between them. The CDR3 covers 15 residues. The CDR3 DNA sequence: TGTGCCAGCAGTGGGAACCTCAGGGTGTCCGGGGAGCTGTTTTTT. Its protein is CASSGNLRVSGELFF.

The chain employs TRBV29-1 and TRBJ1-3; TRBD1 aligns across 7 bases. CDR3 size: 13 residues. Germline V gives CDR1 SQVTM, CDR2 ANQGSEA. The V and J ends lost 7 bases and 1 base, in that order; junction bases with no gene match: 4. CDR3 amino acids: CSATGESGNTIYF. CDR3 sequence (DNA): TGCAGCGCTACAGGGGAGTCTGGAAACACCATATATTTT.

This chain links TRBV30 with TRBJ1-6, with 7 nucleotides matching TRBD1. Germline V gives CDR1 GTSNPN, CDR2 SVGIG (reference sequence). This CDR3 spans 14 amino acids. CDR3 in amino acids: CALTGSSYNSPLHF. CDR3 DNA sequence: TGTGCGCTGACAGGGAGCTCCTATAATTCACCCCTCCACTTT. Variable domain in full (rest from reference TRBV30 and TRBJ1-6): SQTIHQWPATLVQPVGSPLSLECTVEGTSNPNLYWYRQAAGRGLQLLFYSVGIGQISSEVPQNLSASRPQDRQFILSSKKLLLSDSGFYLCALTGSSYNSPLHFGNGTRLTVT.

The rearrangement links TRBV6-2 or TRBV6-3 to TRBJ2-1; the D gene is possibly TRBD2 (5 bases). Trimming removed 0 bases at V and 2 bases at J, with 5 bases between. CDR1 MNHEY and CDR2 SVGEGT come from the germline V gene. This CDR3 is 14 amino acids long. Written as DNA, the CDR3 is TGTGCCAGCAGTTACTCCGGGACCTACAATGAGCAGTTCTTC. Translated: CASSYSGTYNEQFF.